This TCR beta chain was retrieved from a study of T cells in women clearing cervical HPV infection. For the study at large: Case blood was drawn a median approximately 21 weeks after lesion detection.

Assay: immunoSEQ multiplex PCR; the TCRdb copy retains only in-frame clones and omits some. This table lists 35,000 to 45,000 clones. Note on this clone: Sequencing ends 3 residues short of the CDR3 end; the germline J gene provides the rest.

CDR3 length: 15 amino acids. The germline V gene encodes CDR1 WNHNN and CDR2 SYGVQD (reference sequence). V gave up 3 bases and J gave up 2 bases, with 14 bases separating them. The specimen sequenced was blood buffy coat. The clonotype comes from a woman aged 18 to 75 with a cervical HPV16 infection that either progressed to CIN3+ or cleared (not recorded which). This chain uses TRBV10-1 with TRBJ2-7; D may be TRBD1 or TRBD2 (5 bases each). The CDR3 DNA, read in part, is TGCGCCAGCAGTGATACGAGGGGCGGACCCTACGAG. Translation gives CASSDTRGGPYE. The entire CDR3 reads CASSDTRGGPYEQYF.